One and the same sample provided the 18 T cell receptor beta chains below, sequenced in a study of T-cell reconstitution after alpha-beta-depleted transplantation in children. The library targeted TCRbeta and was prepared with unique molecular identifiers. TCRdb processed the PCR reads anew with MiXCR; each CDR3 protein has one entry. This table holds about 640,000 distinct CDR3 sequences, 10% to 15% found once. The input for sequencing was PBMCs, mostly from graft donor cells, taken 360 days after TCRalphabeta/CD19-depleted stem cell transplant. The source of these receptors is a male patient younger than 18 who had a stem cell transplant for acute myeloid leukemia, so the T cells may come from the graft donor.

The sample holds a few counts of this clonotype. V and J are TRBV20-1 and TRBJ2-4; D is perhaps TRBD1 or TRBD2 (5 bases each). Germline V gene data show CDR1 as DFQATT and CDR2 as SNEGSKA (reference sequence). Trimming stripped 5 bases from V and 9 bases from J, with 5 bases between. CDR3 length: 9 amino acids. The CDR3 bases are TGCAGTGCTGGGGGCATTCAGTACTTC. Translation: CSAGGIQYF.

This clonotype was detected only a few times. The chain uses TRBV25-1 and TRBJ2-1; 10 nucleotides agree with TRBD2. The CDR3 has 18 residues. The germline V gene encodes CDR1 MGHDK and CDR2 SYGVNS. V lost 5 bases, J lost 5 bases, and 15 bases stayed unmatched. The CDR3, as DNA: TGTGCCAGCAGTAGGGGGGGGCCGCTAGCGGGAGTTAACAATGAGCAGTTCTTC. Amino acid sequence: CASSRGGPLAGVNNEQFF. The variable domain in full, with the rest retrieved from reference TRBV25-1 and TRBJ2-1, is EADIYQTPRYLVIGTGKKITLECSQTMGHDKMYWYQQDPGMELHLIHYSYGVNSTEKGDLSSESTVSRIRTEHFPLTLESARPSHTSQYLCASSRGGPLAGVNNEQFFGPGTRLTVL.

This chain connects TRBV9 to TRBJ2-5; D gene ambiguous. The CDR3 sequence is 16 residues long. Germline CDR1 is SGDLS and CDR2 is YYNGEE. V was trimmed by 1 base and J by 1 base, leaving 14 bases between them. This CDR3 reads CASSVSVDRTQETQYF. The CDR3 bases are TGTGCCAGCAGCGTAAGCGTAGACCGCACCCAAGAGACCCAGTACTTC.

This clonotype was counted a few times. The rearrangement links TRBV7-9 to TRBJ2-7; 10 positions match TRBD2. Germline CDR1 reads SEHNR; CDR2 reads FQNEAQ (reference sequence). The CDR3 has 16 residues. V was clipped by 5 bases and J by 2 bases; unmatched bases: 9. The CDR3 nucleotides read TGTGCCAGCAGCCTCGGACTAGCGGAGGACCCCTACGAGCAGTACTTC. The encoded protein is CASSLGLAEDPYEQYF.

This clonotype was observed a handful of times. The CDR3 nucleotides are TGCAGTGCTAGAGCCGGGGTAATAAACTACGAGCAGTACTTC. Its protein is CSARAGVINYEQYF. V usage is TRBV20-1 and J usage is TRBJ2-7, with a weak D call TRBD2 (5 bases). The germline V and J ends were trimmed by 1 base and 3 bases, with 13 bases remaining between them. The CDR3 consists of 14 residues. Germline CDR1 is DFQATT and CDR2 is SNEGSKA (reference sequence).

CDR3 sequence: CASSLPGLARTYNEQFF. The DNA for the CDR3 is TGTGCCAGCAGTCTACCCGGACTAGCGAGAACCTACAATGAGCAGTTCTTC. This chain links TRBV6-2 or TRBV6-3 with TRBJ2-1, with TRBD2 identical over 9 bases. The length of the CDR3 is 17 residues. The germline V gene has CDR1 MNHEY and CDR2 SVGEGT. The V segment lost 5 bases and the J segment 2 bases; nucleotides outside the gene matches: 10.

The sample holds a few counts of this clonotype. The rearrangement links TRBV29-1 to TRBJ1-5; a possible D gene is TRBD1 (6 bases). The CDR3 totals 11 residues. Trimming pared 7 bases from V and 7 bases from J, leaving 11 bases between. CDR1 and CDR2 from the germline V gene are SQVTM and ANQGSEA. CDR3 in DNA: TGCAGCGGTGGGGACAACCAGCCCCAGCATTTT. This translates into CSGGDNQPQHF.

The genes are TRBV10-3 and TRBJ2-5; no firm D call. Trimming removed 2 bases at V and 10 bases at J, with 17 bases between. Germline CDR1 is ENHRY and CDR2 is SYGVKD. This CDR3 is built from 14 residues. The CDR3 DNA reads TGTGCCATCAGTGAGCCGAGCGTCTGGATGGTCCAGTACTTC. Its protein is CAISEPSVWMVQYF.

The DNA of the CDR3 is TGCAGCGTGCAACAGGGGGAGCAGTACTTC. It translates to CSVQQGEQYF. The rearrangement links TRBV29-1 to TRBJ2-7; 7 nucleotides agree with TRBD1. This CDR3 has 10 amino acids. Germline-derived CDR1 and CDR2 are SQVTM and ANQGSEA. After removal of 6 bases from V and 7 bases from J, the junction contained 3 bases not matched to a gene.

At least ten counts were recorded for this clonotype. This chain joins TRBV15 and TRBJ2-2; tentatively, D is TRBD1 (6 bases). Germline V lookup: CDR1 LNHNV, CDR2 YYDKDF (reference sequence). The V and J ends lost 5 bases and 3 bases respectively, with 19 bases between them. The CDR3 sequence is 17 residues long. CDR3 coding DNA: TGTGCCACCAGCCCCCGGGACACGAAGGATCACACCGGGGAGCTGTTTTTT. This gives the protein CATSPRDTKDHTGELFF.

This clonotype was picked up a small number of times. The chain is built from TRBV7-9 and TRBJ2-4; 9 bases fit TRBD1. The CDR3 has 17 amino acids. Trimming took 0 bases from V and 7 from J; bases not matched to a gene: 10. Germline values: CDR1 SEHNR, CDR2 FQNEAQ (reference sequence). CDR3 nucleotides: TGTGCCAGCAGCTTAGCGCCTGGGACAGGGAGGGTGAACATTCAGTACTTC. This sequence encodes CASSLAPGTGRVNIQYF.

V and J are TRBV19 and TRBJ2-2; D may be TRBD1 (5 bases). This CDR3 is 14 amino acids long. V was trimmed by 4 bases and J by 6 bases, leaving 12 bases between them. In germline, CDR1 is LNHDA, CDR2 SQIVND (reference sequence). This CDR3 is CASSTGAPAGELFF. The CDR3 coding sequence is TGTGCCAGTAGTACTGGGGCCCCGGCCGGGGAGCTGTTTTTT.

This chain uses TRBV7-8 with TRBJ2-2; 11 nucleotides align to TRBD2. Germline loops: CDR1 SGHVS, CDR2 FQNEAQ. This CDR3 is 18 amino acids long. The trim removed 0 bases at V and 5 bases at J, leaving 8 bases unmatched. CDR3 region: CASSLAGLAGGPTGELFF. DNA of the CDR3: TGTGCCAGCAGCTTAGCCGGGCTAGCGGGAGGTCCTACCGGGGAGCTGTTTTTT.

This chain connects TRBV15 to TRBJ2-5; 12 nucleotides line up with TRBD2. Germline-derived CDR1 and CDR2 are LNHNV and YYDKDF (reference sequence). V shed 0 bases and J 5 bases; nucleotides not matched to a gene: 4. This CDR3 contains 16 residues. This chain's CDR3 is CATSRDLAGGAETQYF. The CDR3 DNA sequence: TGTGCCACCAGCAGAGATCTAGCGGGAGGGGCGGAGACCCAGTACTTC. Combining the CDR3 with reference TRBV15 and TRBJ2-5 gives the whole variable domain DAMVIQNPRYQVTQFGKPVTLSCSQTLNHNVMYWYQQKSSQAPKLLFHYYDKDFNNEADTPDNFQSRRPNTSFCFLDIRSPGLGDTAMYLCATSRDLAGGAETQYFGPGTRLLVL.

This clonotype was counted between two and nine times. The chain is built from TRBV20-1 and TRBJ2-7; D gene unclear. Per germline, CDR1 DFQATT and CDR2 SNEGSKA (reference sequence). Deletions cut 3 bases from V and 0 bases from J, with 9 bases between. The CDR3 is 13 residues long. The CDR3 nucleotides read TGCAGTGCTAGTGCGGACCCCTCCTACGAGCAGTACTTC. Translating gives CSASADPSYEQYF.

This clonotype was detected ten times or more. V usage is TRBV3-1 and J usage is TRBJ2-2; 8 nucleotides align to TRBD2. V shed 2 bases and J 1 base; nucleotides not matched to a gene: 0. The CDR3 loop spans 15 amino acids. Germline CDR1 and CDR2: LGHDT and YNNKEL (reference sequence). CDR3 in DNA: TGTGCCAGCAGCCAACTAGCGGGGAACACCGGGGAGCTGTTTTTT. It encodes CASSQLAGNTGELFF.

This clonotype occurred a few times. This sequence joins TRBV15 and TRBJ2-4; D ambiguous. V dropped 2 bases and J dropped 0 bases, with 11 bases sitting between them. Germline V gene sequence: CDR1 LNHNV, CDR2 YYDKDF (reference sequence). The CDR3 runs 16 residues. CDR3 nucleotide sequence: TGTGCCACCAGCAGACAGGTTACTTTAGCCAAAAACATTCAGTACTTC. As protein: CATSRQVTLAKNIQYF.

This clonotype was seen only a few times. The chain employs TRBV7-2 and TRBJ1-5, with D hard to call. This CDR3 has 12 residues. Germline CDR1 reads SGHTA; CDR2 reads FQGNSA. V was cut by 2 bases and J by 6 bases, with 5 bases left in between. The CDR3 spells CASSLQAQPQHF. The CDR3 coding sequence is TGTGCCAGCAGCTTACAGGCTCAGCCCCAGCATTTT.